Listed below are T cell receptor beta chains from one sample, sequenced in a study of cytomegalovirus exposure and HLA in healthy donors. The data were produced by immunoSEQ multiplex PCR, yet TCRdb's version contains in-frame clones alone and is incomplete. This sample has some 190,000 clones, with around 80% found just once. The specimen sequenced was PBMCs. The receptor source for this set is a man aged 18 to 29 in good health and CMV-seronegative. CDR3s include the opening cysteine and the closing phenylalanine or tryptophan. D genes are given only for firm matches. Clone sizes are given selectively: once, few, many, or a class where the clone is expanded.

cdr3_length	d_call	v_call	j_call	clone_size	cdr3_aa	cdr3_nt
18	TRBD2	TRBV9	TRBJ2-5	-	CASSFGTSGGDFQETQYF	TGTGCCAGCAGCTTCGGGACTAGCGGGGGGGACTTCCAAGAGACCCAGTACTTC
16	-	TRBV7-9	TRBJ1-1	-	CASSLEGRGAGTEAFF	TGTGCCAGCAGCTTAGAAGGGCGGGGCGCGGGAACTGAAGCTTTCTTT
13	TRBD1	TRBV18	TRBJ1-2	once	CASSPGTGVGYTF	TGTGCCAGCTCGCCCGGGACAGGGGTCGGCTACACCTTC
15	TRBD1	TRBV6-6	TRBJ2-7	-	CASSRDRGQINEQYF	TGTGCCAGCAGTAGGGACAGGGGGCAGATCAACGAGCAGTACTTC
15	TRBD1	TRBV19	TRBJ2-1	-	CASRLDRGASNEQFF	TGTGCCAGTAGACTCGACAGGGGCGCGAGCAATGAGCAGTTCTTC
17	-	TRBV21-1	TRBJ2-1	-	CASTTDRPLRERNEQFF	TGTGCCAGCACCACAGACCGGCCCCTGCGGGAACGGAATGAGCAGTTCTTC
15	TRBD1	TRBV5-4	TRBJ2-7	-	CASSFDRGNSYEQYF	TGTGCCAGCAGCTTCGACAGGGGAAACTCCTACGAGCAGTACTTC
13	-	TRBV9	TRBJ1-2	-	CASSVGEGYGYTF	TGTGCCAGCAGCGTGGGGGAGGGCTATGGCTACACCTTC
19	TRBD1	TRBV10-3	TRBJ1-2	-	CAISESVDRELNYDYGYTF	TGTGCCATCAGTGAGTCCGTGGACAGGGAATTGAATTATGACTATGGCTACACCTTC
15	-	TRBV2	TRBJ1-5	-	CASSGIQGGAQPQHF	TGTGCCAGCAGTGGGATCCAGGGTGGTGCTCAGCCCCAGCATTTT
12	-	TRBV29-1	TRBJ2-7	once	CSVARDTYEQYF	TGCAGCGTTGCCCGTGACACCTACGAGCAGTACTTC
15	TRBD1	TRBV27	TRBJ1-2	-	CASSSSGTGNYGYTF	TGTGCCAGCAGCTCCTCCGGGACAGGGAACTATGGCTACACCTTC
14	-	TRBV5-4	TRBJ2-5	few	CASSLAKEGETQYF	TGTGCCAGCAGCTTGGCAAAGGAGGGAGAGACCCAGTACTTC
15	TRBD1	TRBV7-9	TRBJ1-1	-	CASSVSGTGDTEAFF	TGTGCCAGCAGCGTATCCGGGACAGGGGACACTGAAGCTTTCTTT
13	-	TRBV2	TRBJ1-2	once	CASSEQSNYGYTF	TGTGCCAGCAGTGAGCAGTCTAACTATGGCTACACCTTC
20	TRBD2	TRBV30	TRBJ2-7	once	CAWSGPGGVPLRSGGYEQYF	TGTGCCTGGAGTGGCCCCGGGGGGGTCCCTTTACGGTCGGGGGGTTACGAGCAGTACTTC
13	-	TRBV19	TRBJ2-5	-	CASSTRVTETQYF	TGTGCCAGTAGTACGAGAGTTACGGAGACCCAGTACTTC
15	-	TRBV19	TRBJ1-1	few	CASTTRGGLNTEAFF	TGTGCCAGTACCACGAGGGGGGGGCTTAACACTGAAGCTTTCTTT
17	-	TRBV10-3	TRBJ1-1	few	CAAKDNPAFDSNTEAFF	TGTGCCGCCAAGGACAATCCCGCTTTCGACTCGAACACTGAAGCTTTCTTT
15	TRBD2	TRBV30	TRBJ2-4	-	CAWSSGGAGKNIQYF	TGTGCCTGGTCTAGCGGGGGGGCCGGCAAAAACATTCAGTACTTC
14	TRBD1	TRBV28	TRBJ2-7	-	CASRLGDRTYEQYF	TGTGCCAGCAGGTTGGGGGACAGAACCTACGAGCAGTACTTC
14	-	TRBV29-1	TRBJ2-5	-	CSVDCGRVEETQYF	TGCAGCGTTGATTGCGGCAGGGTCGAAGAGACCCAGTACTTC
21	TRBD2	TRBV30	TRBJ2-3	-	CAWRGFGGLSGGASGRDTQYF	TGTGCCTGGAGGGGGTTTGGGGGGCTCAGCGGGGGGGCCAGTGGCCGGGATACGCAGTATTTT
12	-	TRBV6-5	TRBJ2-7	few	CASSYRDYEQYF	TGTGCCAGCAGTTACAGAGACTACGAGCAGTACTTC
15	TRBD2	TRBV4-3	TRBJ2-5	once	CASSVRLAAQETQYF	TGCGCCAGCAGCGTCAGACTAGCGGCCCAAGAGACCCAGTACTTC
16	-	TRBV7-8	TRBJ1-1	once	CASSLSSSGGRVEAFF	TGTGCCAGCAGCTTAAGTTCGTCGGGGGGACGAGTGGAAGCTTTCTTT
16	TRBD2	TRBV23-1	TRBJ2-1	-	CASSQSCGSLMHEQFF	TGCGCCAGCAGTCAATCGTGCGGGAGTCTTATGCATGAGCAGTTCTTC
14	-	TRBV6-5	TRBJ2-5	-	CASGSGSYQETQYF	TGTGCCAGCGGAAGCGGGTCTTACCAAGAGACCCAGTACTTC
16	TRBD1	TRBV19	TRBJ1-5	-	CASSTSDRASNQPQHF	TGTGCCAGTAGTACCTCGGACAGGGCCAGCAATCAGCCCCAGCATTTT
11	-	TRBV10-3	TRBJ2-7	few	CAIGSTGEQYF	TGTGCCATCGGGAGCACGGGCGAGCAGTACTTC
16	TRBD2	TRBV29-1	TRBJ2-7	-	CSVEGLAGGPSYEQYF	TGCAGCGTTGAAGGACTAGCGGGAGGGCCTTCCTACGAGCAGTACTTC
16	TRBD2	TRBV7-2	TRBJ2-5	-	CASSSGVGLGKETQYF	TGTGCCAGCAGCTCCGGGGTGGGACTAGGGAAAGAGACCCAGTACTTC
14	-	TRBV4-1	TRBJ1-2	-	CASSQITPDYGYTF	TGCGCCAGCAGCCAAATAACTCCGGACTATGGCTACACCTTC
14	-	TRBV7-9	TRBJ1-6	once	CASSLQGNNSPLHF	TGTGCCAGCAGCTTACAGGGTAACAATTCACCCCTCCACTTT
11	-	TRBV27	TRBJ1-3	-	CASLEGNTIYF	TGTGCCTCGCTCGAGGGAAACACCATATATTTT
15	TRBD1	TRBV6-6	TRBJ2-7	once	CASSYPGTGVVEQYF	TGTGCCAGCAGTTACCCCGGGACAGGGGTCGTCGAGCAGTACTTC
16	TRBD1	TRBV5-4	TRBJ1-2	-	CASSSADRRPNNGYTF	TGTGCCAGCAGCTCCGCGGACAGGAGGCCTAACAATGGCTACACCTTC
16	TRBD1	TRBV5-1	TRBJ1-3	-	CASSGTGGWVRNTIYF	TGCGCCAGCAGCGGGACAGGGGGCTGGGTGAGAAACACCATATATTTT
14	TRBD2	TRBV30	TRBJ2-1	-	CAWSRGGAYNEQFF	TGTGCCTGGAGCCGTGGGGGGGCCTACAATGAGCAGTTCTTC
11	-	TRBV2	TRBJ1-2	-	CASSDFYGYTF	TGTGCCAGCAGTGACTTCTATGGCTACACCTTC
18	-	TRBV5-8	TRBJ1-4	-	CASSFYRDTEDKNEKLFF	TGTGCCAGCAGCTTCTACCGGGACACCGAAGATAAAAATGAAAAACTGTTTTTT
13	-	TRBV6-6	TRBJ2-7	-	CASRLANSYEQYF	TGTGCCAGCAGACTAGCCAACTCCTACGAGCAGTACTTC
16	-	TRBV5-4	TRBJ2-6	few	CASSTERETGANVLTF	TGTGCCAGCAGCACCGAGAGGGAAACTGGGGCCAACGTCCTGACTTTC
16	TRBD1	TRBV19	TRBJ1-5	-	CASSQGRGQGNQPQHF	TGTGCCAGTAGTCAGGGCCGTGGACAGGGCAATCAGCCCCAGCATTTT
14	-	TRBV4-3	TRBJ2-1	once	CASSQVLAYNEQFF	TGCGCCAGCAGCCAAGTGTTAGCCTACAATGAGCAGTTCTTC
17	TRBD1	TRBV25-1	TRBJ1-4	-	CASSAPTGKATNEKLFF	TGTGCCAGCAGTGCACCGACAGGGAAAGCAACTAATGAAAAACTGTTTTTT
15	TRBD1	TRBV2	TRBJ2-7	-	CASSQQGAAYYEQYF	TGTGCCAGCAGTCAACAGGGGGCCGCCTACTACGAGCAGTACTTC
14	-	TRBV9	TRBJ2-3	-	CASSVGGNTDTQYF	TGTGCCAGCAGCGTAGGAGGAAACACAGATACGCAGTATTTT
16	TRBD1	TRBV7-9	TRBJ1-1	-	CASSLAGGRRNTEAFF	TGTGCCAGCAGCTTAGCAGGGGGCAGAAGGAACACTGAAGCTTTCTTT
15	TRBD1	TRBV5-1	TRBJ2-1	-	CASSILTGGLNEQFF	TGCGCCAGCAGCATTTTGACAGGGGGGCTTAATGAGCAGTTCTTC
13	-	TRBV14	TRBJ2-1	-	CASRPGTYNEQFF	TGTGCCAGCAGGCCTGGGACTTACAATGAGCAGTTCTTC
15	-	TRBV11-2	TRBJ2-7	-	CASSLTRGSVKGQYF	TGTGCCAGCAGCTTAACCAGGGGTTCGGTCAAGGGGCAGTACTTC
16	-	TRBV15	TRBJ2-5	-	CATSRPHESGQETQYF	TGTGCCACCAGCAGGCCCCACGAATCGGGGCAAGAGACCCAGTACTTC
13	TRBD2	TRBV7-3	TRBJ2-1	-	CASSVLAGNEQFF	TGTGCCAGCAGCGTCCTAGCGGGAAACGAGCAGTTCTTC
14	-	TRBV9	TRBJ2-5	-	CASSVSPGIETQYF	TGTGCCAGCAGCGTATCTCCGGGGATAGAGACCCAGTACTTC
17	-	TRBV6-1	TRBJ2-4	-	CASSEQPGQGSKNIQYF	TGTGCCAGCAGTGAGCAACCGGGGCAGGGGTCCAAAAACATTCAGTACTTC
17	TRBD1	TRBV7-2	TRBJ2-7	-	CASSLVATQGASYEQYF	TGTGCCAGCAGCTTAGTAGCTACACAGGGGGCTTCGTACGAGCAGTACTTC